This entry describes one T cell receptor beta chain. CDR1 LNHDA and CDR2 SQIVND come from the germline V gene (reference sequence). The CDR3 length is 15 residues. The V gene end was trimmed by 8 bases and the J gene end by 4 bases; junction bases not matched to a gene: 10. The data belong to a study of blood T cell repertoires in COVID-19. Study-wide background: Whether acute or convalescent, the COVID-19 samples came from the United States, Italy and Spain. Sample material is recorded as cDNA or gDNA derived from T cells, B-cell-depleted T cells, or PBMCs.

Per the original data handling: Amplification of reference gene primers was used by the study to estimate nucleated cell counts. Sequencing was performed with immunoSEQ multiplex PCR; in TCRdb, only in-frame clones are kept and a portion is missing. Clone size and V and J calls were adopted from that table, with D and trimming inferred from the DNA. Of roughly 80,000 clones listed, roughly 79% are singletons. V usage is TRBV19 and J usage is TRBJ2-1; 8 nucleotides align to TRBD1. Specimen: peripheral blood. The TCR originated in an elderly man with acute or convalescent COVID-19. This chain's CDR3 is CASQNRDRLYNEQFF. The CDR3 DNA is TGTGCCAGTCAAAACCGGGACAGGCTGTACAATGAGCAGTTCTTC.